This T cell receptor beta chain was identified in a study of cytomegalovirus exposure and HLA in healthy donors. In the study overall: Out of about 180 million T cells, an earlier analysis found roughly 110 million unique TCR beta sequences in total.

Worth noting for this clone: The antigen remains unidentified.

The study ran its PCR with 60 Vbeta and 13 Jbeta primers. Original data processing: Roughly 10 million shared chains were among approximately 80 million unique TCR beta chains counted in a later analysis. Data came from immunoSEQ multiplex PCR; TCRdb stores just in-frame clones and leaves some out. V, J and clone size derive from that table, while D and trimming were established from the DNA sequence. The profile shows roughly 200,000 clones, around 64% of them singletons. Trimming left V 5 bases short and J 4 bases short, with 9 bases between. Germline CDR1 SGHTA, CDR2 FQGNSA. The CDR3 loop spans 13 amino acids. Whole-study findings and limits: In a later analysis, an Asian-associated ancestry cluster reportedly showed fewer N-insertions than the roughly 700-donor mean.

Sequenced: PBMCs. This receptor was taken from a man aged 40-50 years in good health and CMV-seropositive. The genes are TRBV7-2 and TRBJ1-3, with TRBD1 as a possible D gene (5 bases). CDR3 loop: CASSHRTGNTIYF. Here the CDR3 DNA reads TGTGCCAGCAGCCACCGGACAGGAAACACCATATATTTT.